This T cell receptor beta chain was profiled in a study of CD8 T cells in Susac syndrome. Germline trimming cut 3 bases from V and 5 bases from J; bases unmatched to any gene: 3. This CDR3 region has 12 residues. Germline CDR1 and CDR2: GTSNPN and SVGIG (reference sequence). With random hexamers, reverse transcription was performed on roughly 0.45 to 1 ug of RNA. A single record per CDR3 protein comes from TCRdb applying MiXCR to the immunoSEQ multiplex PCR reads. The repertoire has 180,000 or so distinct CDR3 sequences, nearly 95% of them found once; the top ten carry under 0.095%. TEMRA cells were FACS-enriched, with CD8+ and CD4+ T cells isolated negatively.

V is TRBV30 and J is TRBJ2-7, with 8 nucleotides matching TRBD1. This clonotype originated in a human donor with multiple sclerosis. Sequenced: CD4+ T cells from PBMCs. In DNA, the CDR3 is TGTGCCTGGAGCGCAGGGGGCCACGAGCAGTACTTC. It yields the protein CAWSAGGHEQYF.